The 22 T cell receptor beta chains presented below share a single source sample, sequenced in a study of lymphopenia after photon versus proton radiotherapy. Using immunoSEQ multiplex PCR, the repertoire was profiled, and TCRdb retains in-frame clones only, with some absent. The data show 65,000 to 90,000 clones, around 92% seen once. The sequencing used peripheral blood, collected from a patient treated with photon-based radiotherapy. These receptors came from a middle-aged woman with cholangiocarcinoma.

This chain connects TRBV29-1 to TRBJ1-1; D remains ambiguous. V lost 6 bases to trimming and J lost 1 base, with 6 bases between them. Looked up from germline, CDR1 is SQVTM and CDR2 is ANQGSEA. The CDR3 totals 11 residues. CDR3 in amino acids: CSVGSNTEAFF. The CDR3 nucleotides read TGCAGCGTGGGTTCGAACACTGAAGCTTTCTTT. The entire variable domain, with the rest obtained from reference TRBV29-1 and TRBJ1-1, is as follows: SAVISQKPSRDICQRGTSLTIQCQVDSQVTMMFWYRQQPGQSLTLIATANQGSEATYESGFVIDKFPISRPNLTFSTLTVSNMSPEDSSIYLCSVGSNTEAFFGQGTRLTVV.

V is TRBV4-1 and J is TRBJ2-6; no firm D call. Germline CDR1 and CDR2: MGHRA and YSYEKL. The V and J ends lost 4 bases and 0 bases respectively, with 4 bases between them. The CDR3 covers 14 residues. The CDR3 nucleotides read TGCGCCAGCAGCCGGGACTCTGGGGCCAACGTCCTGACTTTC. It specifies CASSRDSGANVLTF.

In nucleotides, the CDR3 is TGTGCCAGCAGTCATCCGGGCACAGATACGCAGTATTTT. Translated: CASSHPGTDTQYF. V is TRBV5-8 and J is TRBJ2-3; the D is unclear. The CDR3 has 13 amino acids. V was pared by 5 bases and J by 1 base, with 8 bases between. Germline CDR1 and CDR2: SGHTS and YDEGEE. The full variable domain, in which reference TRBV5-8 and TRBJ2-3 provide the parts outside the CDR3, is EAGVTQSPTHLIKTRGQQATLRCSPISGHTSVYWYQQALGLGLQFLLWYDEGEERNRGNFPPRFSGRQFPNYSSELNVNALELEDSALYLCASSHPGTDTQYFGPGTRLTVL.

The gene calls are TRBV28 and TRBJ2-2, with 8 positions matching TRBD1. This CDR3 comprises 15 residues. CDR1 MDHEN and CDR2 SYDVKM come from the germline V gene. Unmatched junction bases numbered 9, after V lost 7 bases and J lost 5 bases. The DNA for the CDR3 is TGTGCCAGCATCCAGGGGGCTATAGGGACCGGGGAGCTGTTTTTT. Its translation is CASIQGAIGTGELFF. Variable domain in full (rest from reference TRBV28 and TRBJ2-2): DVKVTQSSRYLVKRTGEKVFLECVQDMDHENMFWYRQDPGLGLRLIYFSYDVKMKEKGDIPEGYSVSREKKERFSLILESASTNQTSMYLCASIQGAIGTGELFFGEGSRLTVL.

The genes are TRBV28 and TRBJ1-5; 10 bases match TRBD1. This CDR3 contains 16 residues. The germline V gene encodes CDR1 MDHEN and CDR2 SYDVKM. J was trimmed by 4 bases and V by 6 bases; bases with no gene match: 9. The CDR3 DNA is TGTGCCAGCAGGGGCCGGGACAGGGGAGTAAATCAGCCCCAGCATTTT. Amino acids: CASRGRDRGVNQPQHF.

The J gene is TRBJ1-1, the V gene TRBV28; tentative D call: TRBD1 (6 bases). The germline V gene encodes CDR1 MDHEN and CDR2 SYDVKM. V lost 5 bases and J lost 1, with 11 bases in between. The CDR3 has 14 amino acids. CDR3 DNA: TGTGCCAGCAGTCCCGGACAGAGGAACACTGAAGCTTTCTTT. This sequence encodes CASSPGQRNTEAFF.

The V and J genes are TRBV5-5 and TRBJ1-1; TRBD1 is a possible D gene (6 bases). This CDR3 has 17 residues. In germline, CDR1 is SGHKS, CDR2 YYEKEE (reference sequence). The V end was cut by 1 base, the J end by 4 bases, with 20 bases between. CDR3: CASSLIGGPTSSTEAFF. CDR3 DNA sequence: TGTGCCAGCAGCTTGATTGGGGGGCCCACAAGTAGCACTGAAGCTTTCTTT.

The chain employs TRBV18 and TRBJ2-2; 14 nucleotides line up with TRBD2. CDR3 length equals 19 residues. CDR1 is KGHSH, CDR2 LQKENI, per germline. The trim removed 3 bases at V and 0 bases at J, leaving 6 bases unmatched. CDR3 DNA sequence: TGTGCCAGCTCACCGCGGGGACTAGCGGGAGTGACGAACACCGGGGAGCTGTTTTTT. Translated, it gives CASSPRGLAGVTNTGELFF.

This chain joins TRBV27 and TRBJ2-7, with 8 bases that match TRBD1. This CDR3 is 16 amino acids long. V was pared by 5 bases and J by 1 base, with 10 bases of the junction left unmatched. Germline V gives CDR1 MNHEY, CDR2 SMNVEV (reference sequence). The CDR3 reads CASSPYSRGLSYEQYF. The DNA of the CDR3 is TGTGCCAGCAGTCCATACAGCAGGGGGCTATCCTACGAGCAGTACTTC.

This clone was found a few times. CDR3 nucleotides: TGTGCCAGCAGTCGAAGGCAACTAGCGGGAGTGGACGGGGAGCTGTTTTTT. Translation gives CASSRRQLAGVDGELFF. This sequence joins TRBV27 and TRBJ2-2; 11 positions match TRBD2. Germline V gives CDR1 MNHEY, CDR2 SMNVEV (reference sequence). V shed 5 bases, J shed 7 bases, and the junction held 12 bases outside the gene matches. The CDR3 length is 17 residues.

CDR3 DNA: TGTGCCAGCAGGGGGGGGGCAGCTGGTCCCTCCTACGAGCAGTACTTC. Amino acids: CASRGGAAGPSYEQYF. The V and J genes are TRBV28 and TRBJ2-7, with D possibly TRBD2 on 7 matching bases. Germline V gene sequence: CDR1 MDHEN, CDR2 SYDVKM. CDR3 size: 16 residues. The V end lost 6 bases, the J end lost 0 bases, and 18 bases lay between the germline ends.

The sample holds one count of this clone. The chain couples TRBV10-3 to TRBJ1-3, with D perhaps TRBD1 (6 bases). Germline-derived CDR1 and CDR2 are ENHRY and SYGVKD. This CDR3 contains 16 residues. V lost 6 bases to trimming and J lost 0 bases, with 15 bases between them. The CDR3 loop reads CAIRPQGLLSGNTIYF. CDR3 nucleotide sequence: TGTGCCATCAGGCCTCAGGGGCTGCTCTCTGGAAACACCATATATTTT.

CDR3 DNA: TGTGCCAGCAGCCAGACAGGACCATCCTCTGGAAACACCATATATTTT. As protein: CASSQTGPSSGNTIYF. V and J are TRBV7-9 and TRBJ1-3; D may be TRBD1 (6 bases). The CDR3 length is 16 residues. Germline CDR1 and CDR2: SEHNR and FQNEAQ (reference sequence). Trimming stripped 5 bases from V and 0 bases from J, with 14 bases between. The whole variable domain, filled in from reference TRBV7-9 and TRBJ1-3, reads DTGVSQNPRHKITKRGQNVTFRCDPISEHNRLYWYRQTLGQGPEFLTYFQNEAQLEKSRLLSDRFSAERPKGSFSTLEIQRTEQGDSAMYLCASSQTGPSSGNTIYFGEGSWLTVV.

This clone turned up a few times. The chain recombines TRBV9 with TRBJ1-1; D unresolved. The CDR3 length is 13 residues. The germline V and J ends were trimmed by 4 bases and 3 bases, with 10 bases remaining between them. Per germline, CDR1 SGDLS and CDR2 YYNGEE. CDR3 loop: CASSTDGYTEAFF. The CDR3 DNA is TGTGCCAGCAGCACGGACGGATACACTGAAGCTTTCTTT.

This chain links TRBV9 with TRBJ2-3; tentative D call: TRBD1 (6 bases). V shed 0 bases and J shed 0 bases, with 8 bases lying between them. Per the germline V gene, CDR1 is SGDLS and CDR2 is YYNGEE. The CDR3 spans 15 residues. The CDR3 nucleotides are TGTGCCAGCAGCGTAGATACAGGGAGCACAGATACGCAGTATTTT. Amino acids: CASSVDTGSTDTQYF.

The chain has TRBV18 and TRBJ1-6, with D uncertain. The CDR3 length is 15 residues. With 3 bases removed from V and 7 bases from J, the gap between germline ends came to 13 bases. Per the germline V gene, CDR1 is KGHSH and CDR2 is LQKENI. The CDR3 DNA follows: TGTGCCAGCTCACCGGGCCGGGTTCCCAATTCACCCCTCCACTTT. Its translation: CASSPGRVPNSPLHF.

The J gene is TRBJ2-7, the V gene TRBV19; D is unclear. The germline V gene encodes CDR1 LNHDA and CDR2 SQIVND (reference sequence). The CDR3 contains 13 residues. Trimming took 3 bases from V and 1 from J, leaving 7 bases between them. The CDR3 is CASSIRKSYEQYF. CDR3 in DNA: TGTGCCAGTAGTATTCGAAAATCCTACGAGCAGTACTTC.

The V call is TRBV13, the J call TRBJ2-1; D ambiguous. V lost 5 bases, J lost 0 bases, and 11 bases lay in between. The CDR3 consists of 15 residues. Germline V CDR1 and CDR2: PRHDT, FYEKMQ (reference sequence). Written as DNA, the CDR3 is TGTGCCAGCAGCCTCCCAAGGAGCTCCTACAATGAGCAGTTCTTC. This codes for CASSLPRSSYNEQFF. The full variable domain, with the rest looked up from reference TRBV13 and TRBJ2-1, is AAGVIQSPRHLIKEKRETATLKCYPIPRHDTVYWYQQGPGQDPQFLISFYEKMQSDKGSIPDRFSAQQFSDYHSELNMSSLELGDSALYFCASSLPRSSYNEQFFGPGTRLTVL.

This chain links TRBV21-1 with TRBJ1-4. TRBV21-1 is termed a pseudogene. This CDR3 comprises 12 residues. CDR3 bases: TGTGCCAGCACACGGGCTAATGAAAAACTGTTTTTT. Its translation is CASTRANEKLFF.

The chain combines TRBV7-9 with TRBJ2-7; D call uncertain. V was trimmed by 5 bases and J by 4 bases, leaving 6 bases between them. This CDR3 region has 11 residues. Germline V gene data show CDR1 as SEHNR and CDR2 as FQNEAQ (reference sequence). The CDR3 region has the DNA TGTGCCAGCAGCGCAGAATACGAGCAGTACTTC. It translates to CASSAEYEQYF.

V is TRBV5-5 and J is TRBJ2-3; 10 bases match TRBD2. The CDR3 spans 17 residues. V was clipped by 4 bases and J by 2 bases; unmatched bases: 10. CDR1 SGHKS and CDR2 YYEKEE come from the germline V gene (reference sequence). The CDR3 nucleotides read TGTGCCAGCAGCCCTACCTGGACTAGCGGTTACACAGATACGCAGTATTTT. It encodes CASSPTWTSGYTDTQYF. Looking up the rest from reference TRBV5-5 and TRBJ2-3 gives the full variable domain: DAGVTQSPTHLIKTRGQQVTLRCSPISGHKSVSWYQQVLGQGPQFIFQYYEKEERGRGNFPDRFSARQFPNYSSELNVNALLLGDSALYLCASSPTWTSGYTDTQYFGPGTRLTVL.

CDR3 amino acids: CASSFSGGISNQPQHF. The CDR3, as DNA: TGTGCCAGCAGTTTTTCCGGGGGCATTAGCAATCAGCCCCAGCATTTT. This chain joins TRBV27 and TRBJ1-5, with D tentatively TRBD1 (6 bases). The V gene lost 3 bases and the J gene lost 0 bases, with 12 bases spanning the gap. CDR1 and CDR2 from the germline V gene are MNHEY and SMNVEV (reference sequence). The CDR3 has 16 amino acids.